This T cell receptor beta chain was obtained from a study of blood T cell repertoires in COVID-19. TCRdb's copy holds only in-frame clones and misses some; the assay was immunoSEQ multiplex PCR. This sample has fewer than 65,000 clones, with roughly 89% found just once. Germline loops: CDR1 SGHAT, CDR2 FQNNGV. The length of the CDR3 is 12 residues. Deletions cut 6 bases from V and 6 bases from J, with 12 bases between. This receptor was identified in a woman over 75 with acute or convalescent COVID-19. The chain has TRBV11-2 and TRBJ2-7; a weak D match, TRBD1 (6 bases). The sample was peripheral blood. The CDR3 sequence: CASSRQVGEQYF. CDR3 DNA sequence: TGTGCCAGCAGTAGACAGGTTGGCGAGCAGTACTTC. The full variable domain, completed using reference TRBV11-2 and TRBJ2-7, is EAGVAQSPRYKIIEKRQSVAFWCNPISGHATLYWYQQILGQGPKLLIQFQNNGVVDDSQLPKDRFSAERLKGVDSTLKIQPAKLEDSAVYLCASSRQVGEQYFGPGTRLTVT.